This T cell receptor beta chain was recovered during a study of OX40 agonist ivuxolimab in advanced cancers. Germline V lookup: CDR1 ENHRY, CDR2 SYGVKD. The CDR3 covers 15 residues. V shed 6 bases and J shed 2 bases, with 16 bases lying between them. Some clones are missing from TCRdb's copy, which holds only in-frame ones; the method was immunoSEQ multiplex PCR. The sample has more than 40,000 clones, 65% to 85% seen once. General study results and limits: Specificity for antigen went undetermined in the expanded peripheral T cells.

The sample holds a few counts of this clone. Its antigen is still unknown. The sample here was CD4+ or CD8+ T cells sorted from blood, taken in a trial of the OX40 agonist ivuxolimab. The sequence came from an adult with an advanced solid tumor such as melanoma, head and neck, liver or kidney cancer. The chain uses TRBV10-3 and TRBJ1-2; D not certain. The CDR3 region has the DNA TGTGCCATCAGACTGTCCCTTCCTAAGAACTATGGCTACACCTTC. Translating it yields CAIRLSLPKNYGYTF.